What follows describes a single T cell receptor beta chain. The antigen remains unidentified. The data were obtained in a study of cytomegalovirus exposure and HLA in healthy donors. Researchers ran the PCR with 60 Vbeta and 13 Jbeta primers. Original analysis: It was a later analysis that counted around 85 million unique TCR beta chains, of which around 11 million were shared. The method was immunoSEQ multiplex PCR; TCRdb's version includes in-frame clones alone and lacks a portion of them. The V and J calls and clone size are taken from that table; D and trimming were inferred from the DNA. The table shows around 100,000 clones, with 79% occurring only once. With 6 bases clipped from V and 1 base from J, the junction kept 4 bases outside the gene matches. CDR3 size: 14 residues. The germline gives CDR1 LNHNV, CDR2 YYDKDF (reference sequence). Study conclusions and caveats: An apparent linkage of common viral pathogens to several of the most significant clusters emerged in a later analysis. An ancestry cluster, one associated with Asian ancestry, reportedly showed fewer N-insertions than the approximately 660-donor mean in a later analysis.

This chain links TRBV15 with TRBJ2-5, with TRBD1 matching over 8 bases. The sequenced sample consisted of PBMCs. This receptor was identified in a man between 50 and 59 years old in good health and CMV-seropositive. The CDR3: CATSKGQAQETQYF. CDR3 DNA: TGTGCCACCAGTAAGGGACAGGCCCAAGAGACCCAGTACTTC.